This T cell receptor beta chain was identified in a study of T-cell memory formation after mild COVID-19. Study findings and constraints: CD4+ bias marked clones expanding day 15 to 37, unlike balanced contracting clones. The main location of contracting CD4+ clones was CM and EM, and that of contracting CD8+ clones was EMRA.

TCRdb re-called the 5' RACE reads with MiXCR, one entry per CDR3 protein. This sample yields 30,000 to 45,000 distinct CDR3 sequences, of which over 10% are seen a single time; less than 30% belongs to the top ten. This clonotype was seen many times. Its antigen is unidentified. The germline gives CDR1 LGHNA, CDR2 YSLEER. CDR3 length: 18 residues. With 0 bases clipped from V and 7 bases from J, the junction kept 14 bases outside the gene matches. The sequencing sample was made of PBMCs or a T cell subset sorted from them (not recorded which). V is TRBV4-3 and J is TRBJ2-1; 8 nucleotides agree with TRBD2. The origin of this receptor is a man between 18 and 29 years old who had mild COVID-19 (a few samples of this study predate the infection). Cell type and time point are not known. The DNA of the CDR3 is TGCGCCAGCAGCCAAGATAGTTCACGGGGACTAGGCCATAATGAGCAGTTCTTC. It specifies CASSQDSSRGLGHNEQFF.